This T cell receptor beta chain appears in the sequencing data of a study of OX40 agonist ivuxolimab in advanced cancers. A note on this clone: Its antigen is unidentified.

Patients had blood sampled at baseline and again on cycle 4 day 1 and cycle 7 day 1. Study results and limitations: Mean expanded clone counts were higher in CD8+ than CD4+ T cells.

Generated by immunoSEQ multiplex PCR, the TCRdb table keeps only in-frame clones and is missing some. The table has approximately 31,000 clones, 89% seen once; the top ten hold 0.9% to 0.95%. V trimming: 6 bases; J trimming: 7 bases; junction bases outside the gene matches: 6. The CDR3 sequence is 13 residues long. The V gene's germline CDR1 is MNHNS and CDR2 SASEGT. The chain is built from TRBV6-1 and TRBJ1-5, with TRBD1 matching 7 bases. This TCR was sampled from an adult with an advanced solid tumor such as melanoma, head and neck, liver or kidney cancer. Sequenced material: CD4+ or CD8+ T cells sorted from blood, taken in a trial of the OX40 agonist ivuxolimab. CDR3 sequence (DNA): TGTGCCAGCAGGCCGACAGGGCGGCAGCCCCAGCATTTT. It specifies CASRPTGRQPQHF.